Included here is one TCR beta chain sequence, with context. In the source study's methods: Amplification of reference gene primers was used by the study to estimate nucleated cell counts. The table came from immunoSEQ multiplex PCR; TCRdb's copy has only in-frame clones and leaves some out. That table is the source of V, J and clone size, and D and trimming were worked out from the DNA. In the table there are over 200,000 clones, around four fifths of which are singletons. These data belong to a study of blood T cell repertoires in COVID-19. Study as a whole: Specimens from acute and convalescent COVID-19 originated in the United States, Italy and Spain. T cells, B-cell-depleted T cells, or PBMCs provided the cDNA or gDNA that served as material.

CDR3 length: 16 residues. Germline assignment: CDR1 SGHRS and CDR2 YFSETQ. Deletions cut 3 bases from V and 0 bases from J, with 13 bases between. The chain uses TRBV5-1 and TRBJ2-1; D gene ambiguous. The receptor was derived from an elderly man with acute or convalescent COVID-19. The sequencing sample was made of peripheral blood. Written as DNA, the CDR3 is TGCGCCAGCAGCTCCCGTCCCGGTAACTCCTACAATGAGCAGTTCTTC. Protein sequence: CASSSRPGNSYNEQFF. The full variable domain, in which reference TRBV5-1 and TRBJ2-1 provide the parts outside the CDR3, is KAGVTQTPRYLIKTRGQQVTLSCSPISGHRSVSWYQQTPGQGLQFLFEYFSETQRNKGNFPGRFSGRQFSNSRSEMNVSTLELGDSALYLCASSSRPGNSYNEQFFGPGTRLTVL.